The clone carrying this T cell receptor (beta chain) was counted only a few times. The antigen remains undetermined. The CDR3 covers 15 residues. The germline CDR1 and CDR2 sequences are GTSNPN and SVGIG (reference sequence). Deletions cut 2 bases from V and 0 bases from J, with 14 bases between. MiXCR, run by TCRdb on the RT-PCR reads, gives a single entry per CDR3 protein. Of 600,000 to 850,000 distinct CDR3 sequences listed, 11% to 15% are singletons. These data originate in a study of response to subunit inactivated influenza vaccine. Study observations and caveats: That few new T cells are recruited by each seasonal influenza vaccination was the authors' suggestion.

The chain couples TRBV30 to TRBJ2-7; weak D call: TRBD1 (6 bases). The sample in question was PBMCs from blood, obtained about 14 days before vaccination. This TCR came from a man in his forties or fifties who received an inactivated influenza vaccine. The CDR3 DNA follows: TGTGCCTGGAGTCGAGCAGGGGCAAACTCCTACGAGCAGTACTTC. Translation: CAWSRAGANSYEQYF.